These 25 T cell receptor beta chains came from one sample sequenced in a study of Ad26.COV2.S vaccination and SARS-CoV-2 variants. Documented treatment: roughly 18 received Ad26.COV2.S at low or high dose, single or two shots; 5 received placebo; per-sample allocation not given. Collection of the samples took place on day 63 after the first injection of vaccine or placebo. Here immunoSEQ multiplex PCR was the method, and the copy in TCRdb shows in-frame clones only, minus some. The data hold roughly 350,000 clones, with less than 90% observed a single time. The input for sequencing was peripheral blood, taken in a trial of Ad26.COV2.S vaccine versus placebo. These receptors were collected from a person aged 18-65 years who received the Ad26.COV2.S COVID-19 vaccine or a placebo.

The chain is built from TRBV5-4 and TRBJ1-2; 7 bases are a match to TRBD1. Trimming removed 3 bases from V and 0 bases from J; junction bases left unmatched: 2. Germline V gene sequence: CDR1 SGHNT, CDR2 YYREEE (reference sequence). This CDR3 comprises 14 residues. The CDR3: CASSSGQPNYGYTF. The CDR3 DNA reads as TGTGCCAGCAGCTCGGGACAGCCTAACTATGGCTACACCTTC.

This clone showed up just once. The CDR3 sequence is CASSQEPGTGAEKLFF. CDR3 DNA: TGCGCCAGCAGCCAAGAGCCCGGGACAGGGGCCGAAAAACTGTTTTTT. This sequence joins TRBV4-3 and TRBJ1-4, with 10 bases matching TRBD1. CDR1 and CDR2 from the germline V gene are LGHNA and YSLEER. V shed 0 bases, J shed 8 bases, and the junction held 6 bases outside the gene matches. CDR3 length equals 16 residues.

The CDR3 spells CASSLAGGPLAEQYF. The CDR3 region has the DNA TGTGCCAGCTCCCTAGCGGGAGGTCCTTTGGCCGAGCAGTACTTC. The chain has TRBV28 and TRBJ2-7; 11 positions match TRBD2. Trimming cost V 8 bases and J 6 bases; bases outside gene matches: 12. This CDR3 is 15 amino acids long. The V gene's germline CDR1 is MDHEN and CDR2 SYDVKM.

This chain joins TRBV9 and TRBJ2-5; no clear D gene. This CDR3 has 13 residues. Germline-derived CDR1 and CDR2 are SGDLS and YYNGEE. Trimming left V 3 bases short and J 2 bases short, with 8 bases between. CDR3 bases: TGTGCCAGCAGCGCAGTAGGGCAAGAGACCCAGTACTTC. This codes for CASSAVGQETQYF.

V is TRBV7-8 and J is TRBJ1-5, with 8 bases that match TRBD1. With V trimmed by 3 bases and J by 5 bases, 9 bases remained unmatched. Germline CDR1 and CDR2: SGHVS and FQNEAQ. CDR3 length: 16 residues. CDR3 loop: CASSFLDRASYQPQHF. The CDR3 bases are TGTGCCAGCAGCTTCCTGGACAGGGCTTCCTATCAGCCCCAGCATTTT.

The chain has TRBV5-1 and TRBJ2-5; D is uncertain. Trimming pared 0 bases from V and 1 base from J, leaving 7 bases between. Looked up from germline, CDR1 is SGHRS and CDR2 is YFSETQ. The CDR3 is made up of 14 amino acids. The CDR3 loop reads CASSLDFSQETQYF. The CDR3 region has the DNA TGCGCCAGCAGCTTGGACTTTTCCCAAGAGACCCAGTACTTC.

This chain uses TRBV5-6 with TRBJ1-2; 7 bases map to TRBD1. Germline-derived CDR1 and CDR2 are SGHDT and YYEEEE. This CDR3 is 13 amino acids long. The V and J ends lost 2 bases and 5 bases, in that order; junction bases with no gene match: 3. DNA of the CDR3: TGTGCCAGCAGCTTTAGACAGGGATATGGCTACACCTTC. It codes for CASSFRQGYGYTF. The entire variable domain, with the rest obtained from reference TRBV5-6 and TRBJ1-2, is as follows: DAGVTQSPTHLIKTRGQQVTLRCSPKSGHDTVSWYQQALGQGPQFIFQYYEEEERQRGNFPDRFSGHQFPNYSSELNVNALLLGDSALYLCASSFRQGYGYTFGSGTRLTVV.

This clone has just a few counts. This chain connects TRBV9 to TRBJ2-2; 8 positions agree with TRBD2. Trimming at V came to 0 bases and at J to 6 bases, leaving 7 bases not matched to a gene. This CDR3 contains 16 residues. From germline, CDR1 is SGDLS and CDR2 YYNGEE. The CDR3 DNA follows: TGTGCCAGCAGCGTAGTTAGCGGGGCCTCCTCCGGGGAGCTGTTTTTT. Residues: CASSVVSGASSGELFF.

This chain connects TRBV7-9 to TRBJ2-1; tentative D call: TRBD1 (6 bases). Trimming removed 4 bases from V and 12 bases from J, with 10 bases in between. Germline CDR1 is SEHNR and CDR2 is FQNEAQ (reference sequence). CDR3 length: 11 residues. The CDR3 region has the DNA TGTGCCAGCAGCTACGACAGGTTGCAGTTCTTC. The encoded protein is CASSYDRLQFF.

V is TRBV28 and J is TRBJ2-7; unclear D gene. This CDR3 has 11 amino acids. Germline assignment: CDR1 MDHEN and CDR2 SYDVKM. V lost 2 bases to trimming and J lost 6 bases, with 5 bases between them. CDR3 protein: CASSLTREQYF. The DNA for the CDR3 is TGTGCCAGCAGTTTAACACGCGAGCAGTACTTC.

CDR3 residues: CASSEILGLTDDTEAFF. For the CDR3, the DNA is TGTGCCAGCAGTGAAATATTGGGTTTGACGGATGACACTGAAGCTTTCTTT. The V gene is TRBV6-1, the J gene TRBJ1-1; D gene unclear. Trimming cost V 2 bases and J 3 bases, with 19 bases left between them. The CDR3 loop spans 17 amino acids. Germline-derived CDR1 and CDR2 are MNHNS and SASEGT.

The genes are TRBV15 and TRBJ2-7; D may match TRBD1 or TRBD2 (5 bases each). Germline lookup yields CDR1 LNHNV and CDR2 YYDKDF (reference sequence). This CDR3 region has 15 residues. Trimming left V 0 bases short and J 0 bases short, with 9 bases between. CDR3 nucleotides: TGTGCCACCAGCAGAGACGCAGGGAGCTCCTACGAGCAGTACTTC. It is translated as CATSRDAGSSYEQYF.

This rearrangement joins TRBV27 to TRBJ2-5, with no clear D. In germline, CDR1 is MNHEY, CDR2 SMNVEV (reference sequence). The CDR3 is 16 residues long. V lost 7 bases and J lost 4, with 22 bases in between. CDR3 protein: CASKKTLVGVGETQYF. CDR3 in DNA: TGTGCCAGCAAGAAGACCTTGGTAGGAGTAGGAGAGACCCAGTACTTC.

The genes are TRBV13 and TRBJ1-4; the D is unclear. CDR1 and CDR2 from the germline V gene are PRHDT and FYEKMQ (reference sequence). With 1 base removed from V and 0 bases from J, the gap between germline ends came to 6 bases. The CDR3 has 15 amino acids. CDR3 DNA sequence: TGTGCCAGCAGCTTAGAGGGTGCAACTAATGAAAAACTGTTTTTT. Translating it yields CASSLEGATNEKLFF.

CDR3 sequence (DNA): TGTGCCAGCAGTGAGCAAGGGACTGAAGCTTTCTTT. It translates to CASSEQGTEAFF. The chain carries TRBV2 and TRBJ1-1; D unresolved. The CDR3 spans 12 residues. The V end lost 3 bases, the J end lost 5 bases, and 7 bases lay between the germline ends. Germline-derived CDR1 and CDR2 are SNHLY and FYNNEI.

This clone turned up a few times. The chain carries TRBV27 and TRBJ2-7; D is unresolved. Germline V gene data show CDR1 as MNHEY and CDR2 as SMNVEV (reference sequence). Trimming left V 6 bases short and J 1 base short, with 7 bases between. This CDR3 spans 12 amino acids. In DNA, the CDR3 is TGTGCCAGCAGGGGTATGTCCTACGAGCAGTACTTC. Its translation: CASRGMSYEQYF.

A few counts support this clone. This chain joins TRBV7-9 and TRBJ2-5; 7 bases are shared with TRBD2. Germline values: CDR1 SEHNR, CDR2 FQNEAQ (reference sequence). This CDR3 spans 15 amino acids. After removal of 8 bases from V and 5 bases from J, the junction contained 14 bases not matched to a gene. In DNA, the CDR3 is TGTGCCAGCTCCTTCGATCCGGGAGGCCCGGAGACCCAGTACTTC. As protein: CASSFDPGGPETQYF.

The chain combines TRBV12-3 or TRBV12-4 with TRBJ2-5; D is unclear. The V end lost 5 bases, the J end lost 5 bases, and 12 bases lay between the germline ends. There are 13 residues in the CDR3. The CDR3 loop is CASSARAVETQYF. CDR3 DNA sequence: TGTGCCAGCAGTGCTCGGGCAGTTGAGACCCAGTACTTC.

The chain has TRBV9 and TRBJ2-1, with TRBD2 identical over 9 bases. Germline V CDR1 and CDR2: SGDLS, YYNGEE. This CDR3 is built from 15 residues. J lost 6 bases, V lost 0 bases, and 4 bases had no gene match. As DNA, the CDR3 is TGTGCCAGCAGCGTAGGAGCGGGGGGTACCAATGAGCAGTTCTTC. Translated: CASSVGAGGTNEQFF.

The chain recombines TRBV5-4 with TRBJ2-7, with D possibly being TRBD2 (5 bases). The V end was cut by 4 bases, the J end by 1 base, with 18 bases between. The CDR3 totals 16 residues. Germline V gene sequence: CDR1 SGHNT, CDR2 YYREEE (reference sequence). The CDR3 bases are TGTGCCAGCAGCCTGAAAACGGGGTCCAGGTCCTACGAGCAGTACTTC. It translates to CASSLKTGSRSYEQYF.

The J gene is TRBJ1-2, the V gene TRBV23-1; no definite D call. TRBV23-1 is assigned to the ORF class and has an uncertain function. The CDR3 has 12 residues. V lost 2 bases and J lost 7, with 8 bases in between. The CDR3 DNA reads as TGCGCCAGCAGTCAAATTGGAATTGGCTACACCTTC. Its translation is CASSQIGIGYTF.

The chain has TRBV5-1 and TRBJ1-1; the D is unclear. Germline V gene lookup returns CDR1 SGHRS and CDR2 YFSETQ. V was shortened by 7 bases and J by 4 bases, with 14 bases between the two germline ends. The CDR3 extends over 13 amino acids. The CDR3 nucleotides read TGCGCCAGCGCGGAAAGGGTGGCCACTGAAGCTTTCTTT. It translates to CASAERVATEAFF.

The chain uses TRBV7-3 and TRBJ1-6; the D gene is possibly TRBD1 (5 bases). The CDR3 totals 14 residues. Germline lookup yields CDR1 SGHTA and CDR2 FQGTGA. Trimming pared 1 base from V and 10 bases from J, leaving 11 bases between. The CDR3 coding sequence is TGTGCCAGCAGCTTAAGCGACAGTTTATCACCCCTCCACTTT. This translates into CASSLSDSLSPLHF. Full variable domain (remainder filled in from reference TRBV7-3 and TRBJ1-6): GAGVSQTPSNKVTEKGKYVELRCDPISGHTALYWYRQSLGQGPEFLIYFQGTGAADDSGLPNDRFFAVRPEGSVSTLKIQRTERGDSAVYLCASSLSDSLSPLHFGNGTRLTVT.

In its sample, this clone was seen once. The chain links TRBV11-3 to TRBJ2-3; the match to TRBD2 covers 12 bases. Germline lookup yields CDR1 SGHNT and CDR2 YENEEA. V was pared by 0 bases and J by 9 bases, with 7 bases of the junction left unmatched. CDR3 length equals 16 residues. The CDR3: CASSLDLAGGPTTQYF. For the CDR3, the DNA is TGTGCCAGCAGCTTAGATCTAGCGGGGGGGCCGACGACGCAGTATTTT.

The chain uses TRBV19 and TRBJ2-2; D might be TRBD1 or TRBD2, each matching 6 bases. The germline V and J ends were trimmed by 5 bases and 1 base, with 20 bases remaining between them. The CDR3 length is 18 residues. CDR1 and CDR2 from the germline V gene are LNHDA and SQIVND (reference sequence). The CDR3 nucleotides are TGTGCCAGTAGTCCACTTTTTGGGGGGCAGGGGAACACCGGGGAGCTGTTTTTT. Its protein product is CASSPLFGGQGNTGELFF. The full variable domain, its missing parts supplied by reference TRBV19 and TRBJ2-2, is DGGITQSPKYLFRKEGQNVTLSCEQNLNHDAMYWYRQDPGQGLRLIYYSQIVNDFQKGDIAEGYSVSREKKESFPLTVTSAQKNPTAFYLCASSPLFGGQGNTGELFFGEGSRLTVL.